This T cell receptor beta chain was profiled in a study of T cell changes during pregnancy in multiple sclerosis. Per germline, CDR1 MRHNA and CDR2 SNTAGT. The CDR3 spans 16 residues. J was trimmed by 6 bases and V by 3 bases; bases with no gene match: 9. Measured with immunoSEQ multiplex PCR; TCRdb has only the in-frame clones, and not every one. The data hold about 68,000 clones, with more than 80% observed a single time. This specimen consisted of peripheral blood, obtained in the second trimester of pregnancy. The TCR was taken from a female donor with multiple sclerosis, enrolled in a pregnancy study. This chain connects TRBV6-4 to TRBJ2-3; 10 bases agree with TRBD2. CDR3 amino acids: CASSDGLAGGSDTQYF. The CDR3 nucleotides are TGTGCCAGCAGTGATGGTTTAGCGGGGGGATCGGATACGCAGTATTTT.